This T cell receptor beta chain was observed in a study of neurological immune-mediated disorders. The unsorted libraries were made from 2 million PBMCs kept at -80 C. The cDNA came from 5'RACE with 10-nucleotide random UMIs. In every sequencing run, more than 170 million TCR-beta sequences were generated from 15-18 subjects. TCRdb itself ran the 5' RACE reads through MiXCR, one entry per CDR3 protein. The sample lists approximately 82,000 distinct CDR3 sequences; roughly 14% were seen once. The CDR3 totals 17 residues. J was trimmed by 6 bases and V by 2 bases; bases with no gene match: 11. The germline gives CDR1 SGHRS, CDR2 YFSETQ. This clonotype was seen repeatedly, ten times or more.

The source material was PBMCs. V gene TRBV5-1 combines with J gene TRBJ2-7; 13 bases fit TRBD2. The clonotype comes from a woman in her forties or fifties in good health. CDR3 sequence: CASSLKGLAGDFSEQYF. The CDR3 DNA follows: TGCGCCAGCAGCTTAAAAGGACTAGCGGGAGATTTTAGCGAGCAGTACTTC.